This T cell receptor (beta chain) derives from a study of CD8 T cells in Susac syndrome. General observations from the study: By the study's own acknowledgment, its TCR sequencing and HLA analysis included relatively few individuals.

Random hexamers were used to reverse transcribe roughly 0.45 to 1 ug of RNA. TCR beta CDR3 was amplified by immunoSEQ multiplex PCR. This amplification extended across 54 Vbeta and 13 Jbeta segments. TCRdb itself ran the immunoSEQ multiplex PCR reads through MiXCR, one entry per CDR3 protein. Among some 450,000 distinct CDR3 sequences listed, around 85% were seen once. From blood CD8+ and CD4+ T cells, the TCR beta chain was sequenced. The multiple sclerosis controls comprised treatment-naive patients whose relapsing-remitting disease was stable or active. Comments on this clonotype: Its antigen is as yet unknown.

Germline CDR1 is SNHLY and CDR2 is FYNNEI. The CDR3 has 13 residues. Trimming cost V 7 bases and J 3 bases, with 9 bases left between them. This receptor was taken from a human donor with multiple sclerosis. Input material: CD8+ T cells from PBMCs. The chain joins TRBV2 to TRBJ2-2; no clear D. This CDR3 is CASTDGYTGELFF. The CDR3, as DNA: TGTGCCAGCACCGACGGGTACACCGGGGAGCTGTTTTTT.